This T cell receptor beta chain was profiled in a study of regulatory T cells in long-lasting Graves disease. Across the whole study: Prior antithyroid drug treatment in newly diagnosed Graves' patients lasted under 3 months. Findings and limits, study-wide: Gene preferences differed: TRBV28, TRBJ1-2, TRBJ2-5 in persistent cases.

Germline loops: CDR1 SQVTM, CDR2 ANQGSEA. The CDR3 sequence is 14 residues long. V gave up 6 bases and J gave up 1 base; unmatched junction bases: 5. Assembly of TCR beta libraries relied on iRepertoire HTBI primers together with Arm-PCR of CDR3 regions. TCRdb re-derived calls from the multiplex PCR reads in MiXCR, one entry per CDR3 protein. The sample has around 480,000 distinct CDR3 sequences; 15% to 20% are singletons. This clonotype was seen a few times. As yet, its antigen is unknown. The time point is: newly diagnosed GD, antithyroid drugs for less than 3 months. The TCR library was made from RNA extracted from PBMCs. These sequences were also reported in another study, on T cells in Graves' hyperthyroidism and ophthalmopathy. From that study: Diagnoses were made from clinical symptoms, serum measures (thyroxine and TRAb), thyroid ultrasound and orbital computed tomography.

This clonotype originated in a woman aged 35-60 years with Graves disease. This sequence joins TRBV29-1 and TRBJ2-1; 8 nucleotides line up with TRBD1. The sample in question was peripheral blood mononuclear cells (PBMCs), obtained at new diagnosis, from a patient treated with antithyroid drugs. The CDR3 DNA follows: TGCAGCGTGGCACAGGGGGTATCCTACAATGAGCAGTTCTTC. Translation gives CSVAQGVSYNEQFF.